In this sample, the clone carrying this T cell receptor (beta chain) turned up a few times. In germline, CDR1 is SQVTM, CDR2 ANQGSEA. The V gene end was trimmed by 6 bases and the J gene end by 7 bases; junction bases not matched to a gene: 12. The CDR3 has 15 residues. The record originates from a study of cytomegalovirus exposure and HLA in healthy donors. TCRdb keeps only in-frame clones here, not all; method: immunoSEQ multiplex PCR. Among 200,000 to 300,000 clones listed, just under 90% were seen once. The sample was PBMCs. The chain carries TRBV29-1 and TRBJ1-6, with 7 positions matching TRBD1. The receptor was isolated from a man aged 18-30 years in good health and CMV-seronegative. CDR3 sequence: CSVTTSGQINSPLHF. CDR3 nucleotide sequence: TGCAGCGTCACTACTTCGGGACAGATCAATTCACCCCTCCACTTT.